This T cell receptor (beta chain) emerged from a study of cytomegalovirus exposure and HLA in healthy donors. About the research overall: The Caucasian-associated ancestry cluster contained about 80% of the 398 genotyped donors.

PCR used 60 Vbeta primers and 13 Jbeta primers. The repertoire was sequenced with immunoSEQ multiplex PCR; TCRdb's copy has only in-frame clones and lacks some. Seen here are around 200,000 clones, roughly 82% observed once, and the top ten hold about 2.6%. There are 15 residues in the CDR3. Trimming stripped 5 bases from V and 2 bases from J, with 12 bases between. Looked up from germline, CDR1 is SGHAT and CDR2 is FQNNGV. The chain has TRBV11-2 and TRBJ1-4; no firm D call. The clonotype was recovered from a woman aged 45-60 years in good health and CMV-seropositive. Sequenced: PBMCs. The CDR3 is CASSPDWRTNEKLFF. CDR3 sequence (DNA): TGTGCCAGCAGCCCTGACTGGAGGACTAATGAAAAACTGTTTTTT.